These 13 T cell receptor beta chains share one sample of origin, sequenced in a study of identifying expanded T cells in peripheral blood. The data were produced by immunoSEQ multiplex PCR, yet TCRdb's version contains in-frame clones alone and is incomplete. Of around 81,000 clones in the sample, about 88% are singletons; the top ten hold approximately 4.5%. The sample was blood. These receptors came from a person between 18 and 69 years old in good health.

The rearrangement uses TRBV5-1 and TRBJ2-3; D is perhaps TRBD1 (5 bases). The CDR3 runs to 17 residues. Between the trimmed V and J ends, which lost 0 bases and 3 bases, there was a span of 17 bases. Germline CDR1 and CDR2: SGHRS and YFSETQ. CDR3 nucleotides: TGCGCCAGCAGCTTGGGAAGGACACCAAGAACTACAGATACGCAGTATTTT. Translated: CASSLGRTPRTTDTQYF.

V usage is TRBV25-1 and J usage is TRBJ2-7, with D possibly being TRBD2 (7 bases). Trimming shortened V by 2 bases and J by 0 bases, and 14 bases separated the two germline ends. The CDR3 is 16 residues long. Germline loops: CDR1 MGHDK, CDR2 SYGVNS. Here the CDR3 DNA reads TGTGCCAGCAGTGAAAGGGGGGGGCCGGTCTCCTACGAGCAGTACTTC. Translated: CASSERGGPVSYEQYF.

This clone was detected once. This rearrangement joins TRBV6-6 to TRBJ1-2; no reliable D call. Trimming took 4 bases from V and 8 from J, leaving 17 bases between them. CDR1 and CDR2 from the germline V gene are MNHNY and SVGAGI (reference sequence). The CDR3 runs to 14 residues. Written as DNA, the CDR3 is TGTGCCAGCAGTTTCTCCGAAGGTTTGCAAGGCTACACCTTC. This codes for CASSFSEGLQGYTF.

The sample holds one count of this clone. J is TRBJ1-3 and V is TRBV5-1; 7 bases line up with TRBD1. The length of the CDR3 is 15 residues. The ends lost 0 bases at V and 4 bases at J; junction bases unmatched: 4. Germline CDR1 and CDR2: SGHRS and YFSETQ. CDR3 nucleotide sequence: TGCGCCAGCAGCTTGGGCAGGGGGTCGGGAAACACCATATATTTT. It translates to CASSLGRGSGNTIYF.

In this sample, this clone turned up once. This sequence joins TRBV27 and TRBJ2-7; tentatively, D is TRBD1 (5 bases). This CDR3 region has 13 residues. The germline CDR1 and CDR2 sequences are MNHEY and SMNVEV (reference sequence). Deletions cut 0 bases from V and 4 bases from J, with 7 bases between. In DNA, the CDR3 is TGTGCCAGCAGTTTATCGCAGGGTTACGAGCAGTACTTC. The encoded protein is CASSLSQGYEQYF.

The chain couples TRBV28 to TRBJ1-2; no definite D call. The CDR3 consists of 13 residues. Germline V gene lookup returns CDR1 MDHEN and CDR2 SYDVKM. V was clipped by 1 base and J by 4 bases, with 7 bases between them. CDR3 coding DNA: TGTGCCAGCAGTTTATCTGGGAGCTATGGCTACACCTTC. Protein: CASSLSGSYGYTF.

The V call is TRBV12-5, the J call TRBJ2-7; D gene ambiguous. Germline assignment: CDR1 LGHNT and CDR2 FRNRAP. V was cut by 5 bases and J by 3 bases, with 14 bases left in between. The CDR3 extends over 14 amino acids. The CDR3 DNA reads TGTGCTAGTGGTCCCCCAGATACATTCTACGAGCAGTACTTC. Protein sequence: CASGPPDTFYEQYF.

This sequence joins TRBV6-6 and TRBJ1-3; TRBD1 matches at 7 bases. There are 16 residues in the CDR3. In germline, CDR1 is MNHNY, CDR2 SVGAGI (reference sequence). Trimming at V came to 7 bases and at J to 3 bases, leaving 12 bases not matched to a gene. Here the CDR3 DNA reads TGTGCCAGCACCCTACCCCCCCCAGGGGGTGGAAACACCATATATTTT. Amino acid sequence: CASTLPPPGGGNTIYF.

The sample holds a few counts of this clone. The chain couples TRBV19 to TRBJ2-1; 7 nucleotides line up with TRBD2. Losses at the gene ends were 6 bases for V and 6 bases for J; bases not matched to a gene: 8. Germline CDR1 reads LNHDA; CDR2 reads SQIVND (reference sequence). The CDR3 is made up of 14 amino acids. CDR3 protein: CASSWVGEGNEQFF. Written as DNA, the CDR3 is TGTGCCAGTAGCTGGGTGGGGGAGGGCAATGAGCAGTTCTTC.

V and J are TRBV7-2 and TRBJ1-2; D not resolved. Deletions cut 5 bases from V and 8 bases from J, with 9 bases between. CDR1 is SGHTA and CDR2 is FQGNSA in the germline V gene. The CDR3 is 11 amino acids. The CDR3, as DNA: TGTGCCAGCAGCACCCGGTTAGGCTACACCTTC. Translated, it gives CASSTRLGYTF.

This clone occurred a few times. V usage is TRBV7-9 and J usage is TRBJ1-2; D is unclear. The CDR3 is 16 amino acids. In germline, CDR1 is SEHNR, CDR2 FQNEAQ (reference sequence). The ends were cut back, 4 bases at V and 4 bases at J, with 19 bases in the middle. The CDR3 nucleotides read TGTGCCAGCAGCTCCATGGGCGGAGCCCAGATCTATGGCTACACCTTC. Protein sequence: CASSSMGGAQIYGYTF.

V is TRBV30 and J is TRBJ1-2; D remains ambiguous. Per the germline V gene, CDR1 is GTSNPN and CDR2 is SVGIG (reference sequence). The CDR3 is 11 residues long. V dropped 3 bases and J dropped 8 bases, with 10 bases sitting between them. In DNA, the CDR3 is TGTGCCTGGAGAAGTTCCAAAGGCTACACCTTC. The encoded protein is CAWRSSKGYTF.

A note on this clone: One end of the junction does not line up with germline, which may come from a read error. The V call is TRBV4-1, the J call TRBJ1-1; TRBD1 might be the D (6 bases). The CDR3 covers 14 residues. Germline loops: CDR1 MGHRA, CDR2 YSYEKL. The CDR3 region is CASSQVGGNSEAFF. The CDR3 DNA reads as TGCGCCAGCAGCCAAGTAGGGGGGAACTCTGAAGCTTTCTTT.